What follows are 21 T cell receptor beta chains derived from one specimen sequenced in a study of human T cells and chemical hapten exposure. TCRdb reprocessed the RACE reads with MiXCR, giving one entry per CDR3 protein. The table lists 25,000 to 35,000 distinct CDR3 sequences, 5.8% of them singletons. Specified time point: patch test 3, about 24 weeks after DPC sensitization. Treatment denoted: therapeutic diphenylcyclopropenone sensitization with weekly scalp DPC. The sample consisted of whole blood, taken in connection with sensitization to the hapten diphenylcyclopropenone (DPC). These receptors came from a man aged 25 to 45 with alopecia areata. Some clones in this sample may be carry-over from other donors' samples.

This clonotype was picked up many times. This chain connects TRBV15 to TRBJ2-7; D is perhaps TRBD2 (5 bases). V was clipped by 0 bases and J by 6 bases, with 18 bases between them. Germline V gene data show CDR1 as LNHNV and CDR2 as YYDKDF (reference sequence). The CDR3 is made up of 16 amino acids. DNA of the CDR3: TGTGCCACCAGCAGAGACCGGCCGGAGGTGGTACGCGAGCAGTACTTC. This gives the protein CATSRDRPEVVREQYF.

This clonotype has at least ten counts. The V and J genes are TRBV11-3 and TRBJ2-3, with D maybe TRBD2 (5 bases). The CDR3 spans 17 residues. Germline V gives CDR1 SGHNT, CDR2 YENEEA. V lost 5 bases, J lost 4 bases, and 22 bases lay in between. CDR3 in amino acids: CASSRRGGGLWPDTQYF. In DNA form, the CDR3 reads TGTGCCAGCAGCCGCCGGGGTGGCGGCCTCTGGCCAGATACGCAGTATTTT.

The sample holds many counts of this clonotype. The chain joins TRBV20-1 to TRBJ2-5; the D gene is possibly TRBD2 (5 bases). The CDR3 covers 12 residues. Trimming pared 5 bases from V and 7 bases from J, leaving 14 bases between. Germline CDR1 is DFQATT and CDR2 is SNEGSKA (reference sequence). DNA of the CDR3: TGCAGTGCTCGCCGACCAGGAGGGACCCAGTACTTC. It yields the protein CSARRPGGTQYF.

This clonotype was counted ten times or more. J is TRBJ2-5 and V is TRBV14; 10 nucleotides line up with TRBD2. After removal of 0 bases from V and 5 bases from J, the junction contained 15 bases not matched to a gene. Per the germline V gene, CDR1 is SGHDN and CDR2 is FVKESK. The CDR3 covers 19 residues. The CDR3 is CASSQDPAQRGGWRETQYF. CDR3 nucleotide sequence: TGTGCCAGCAGCCAAGATCCAGCCCAGCGGGGGGGTTGGCGTGAGACCCAGTACTTC.

By proportion, this clonotype is medium-sized. The V call is TRBV4-3, the J call TRBJ2-2, with TRBD2 as a possible D gene (6 bases). V lost 0 bases and J 1 base, leaving 6 bases between the germline ends. The CDR3 spans 15 residues. Per the germline V gene, CDR1 is LGHNA and CDR2 is YSLEER. CDR3 in DNA: TGCGCCAGCAGCCAAGAGCGGGGGAACACCGGGGAGCTGTTTTTT. This encodes CASSQERGNTGELFF.

At least ten counts were recorded for this clonotype. This chain connects TRBV27 to TRBJ2-7; D tentatively reads TRBD1 or TRBD2 (5 bases each). V dropped 4 bases and J dropped 0 bases, with 13 bases sitting between them. The germline CDR1 and CDR2 sequences are MNHEY and SMNVEV (reference sequence). The CDR3 sequence is 15 residues long. The CDR3 sequence: CASSSAPGASYEQYF. The CDR3 DNA sequence: TGTGCCAGCAGTTCGGCCCCCGGGGCCTCCTACGAGCAGTACTTC.

This clonotype was counted at least ten times. This rearrangement joins TRBV29-1 to TRBJ2-1; 7 bases map to TRBD2. Germline V gives CDR1 SQVTM, CDR2 ANQGSEA. V shed 7 bases, J shed 0 bases, and the junction held 9 bases outside the gene matches. The CDR3 is made up of 15 amino acids. In DNA, the CDR3 is TGCAGCGCCCCGGGCGGCGGGAGCTCCTACAATGAGCAGTTCTTC. This translates into CSAPGGGSSYNEQFF.

In its sample, this clonotype ranks as medium-sized. The chain recombines TRBV6-5 with TRBJ2-1; 9 nucleotides align to TRBD2. V lost 2 bases, J lost 8 bases, and 19 bases stayed unmatched. Germline loops: CDR1 MNHEY, CDR2 SVGAGI. The CDR3 covers 19 residues. The chain's CDR3 is CASSYARVAGAGRHDEQFF. CDR3 DNA sequence: TGTGCCAGCAGTTACGCCAGGGTAGCGGGAGCCGGGCGGCACGATGAGCAGTTCTTC.

This clonotype was seen many times. V and J are TRBV29-1 and TRBJ2-7; 13 positions agree with TRBD2. Germline values: CDR1 SQVTM, CDR2 ANQGSEA. The J segment lost 1 base and the V segment lost 5 bases, leaving 2 bases of the junction unmatched. There are 14 residues in the CDR3. CDR3 sequence (DNA): TGCAGCGTTCGGACTAGCGGGAGTTCCTACGAGCAGTACTTC. This translates into CSVRTSGSSYEQYF.

This clonotype appeared many times. The J gene is TRBJ2-3, the V gene TRBV7-2, with 9 nucleotides matching TRBD2. The junction had 7 bases not matched to a gene; V was cut back by 9 bases and J by 3 bases. Germline CDR1 reads SGHTA; CDR2 reads FQGNSA. The CDR3 extends over 14 amino acids. The CDR3 DNA sequence: TGTGCCAGTAGTCGCCTAGCGGGGACAGATACGCAGTATTTT. It yields the protein CASSRLAGTDTQYF.

This clonotype was counted ten times or more. This rearrangement joins TRBV10-2 to TRBJ1-6; the match to TRBD1 covers 7 bases. The J segment lost 10 bases and the V segment lost 6 bases, leaving 3 bases of the junction unmatched. Germline assignment: CDR1 WSHSY and CDR2 SAAADI. This CDR3 is 12 amino acids long. CDR3 loop: CASRRQGSPLHF. As DNA, the CDR3 is TGCGCCAGCAGGCGACAGGGCTCACCCCTCCACTTT.

The sample holds many counts of this clonotype. The CDR3 reads CASSSGLLNTEAFF. In nucleotides, the CDR3 is TGCGCCAGCAGCTCCGGATTACTGAACACTGAAGCTTTCTTT. This chain joins TRBV5-1 and TRBJ1-1; the D is unclear. The germline V gene has CDR1 SGHRS and CDR2 YFSETQ. The V and J ends lost 3 bases and 0 bases respectively, with 9 bases between them. CDR3 length: 14 amino acids.

By proportion, this clonotype is medium-sized. The rearrangement joins TRBV7-9 to TRBJ2-5; TRBD2 aligns across 7 bases. Germline V gene sequence: CDR1 SEHNR, CDR2 FQNEAQ (reference sequence). The J segment lost 3 bases and the V segment lost 6 bases, leaving 4 bases of the junction unmatched. The length of the CDR3 is 13 residues. The CDR3: CASRVAGEETQYF. CDR3 sequence (DNA): TGTGCCAGCAGGGTAGCGGGCGAAGAGACCCAGTACTTC.

This clonotype rates as large. The gene calls are TRBV29-1 and TRBJ2-5, with D possibly matching TRBD1 (6 bases). This CDR3 is built from 12 residues. V was trimmed by 4 bases and J by 2 bases, leaving 8 bases between them. From germline, CDR1 is SQVTM and CDR2 ANQGSEA. The DNA for the CDR3 is TGCAGCGTTGGGACAGCACAAGAGACCCAGTACTTC. As protein: CSVGTAQETQYF.

This clonotype appeared a few times. A much larger clone sits a single nucleotide away, making a read error possible. The rearrangement joins TRBV5-1 to TRBJ2-3; no reliable D call. There are 14 residues in the CDR3. The V end was cut by 0 bases, the J end by 6 bases, with 11 bases between. Germline V gene lookup returns CDR1 SGHRS and CDR2 YFSETQ. CDR3 residues: CASSLGPVFDTQYF. DNA for the CDR3: TGCGCCAGCAGCTTGGGGCCGGTCTTTGATACGCAGTATTTT. Supplemented by reference TRBV5-1 and TRBJ2-3, the full variable domain reads KAGVTQTPRYLIKTRGQQVTLSCSPISGHRSVSWYQQTPGQGLQFLFEYFSETQRNKGNFPGRFSGRQFSNSRSEMNVSTLELGDSALYLCASSLGPVFDTQYFGPGTRLTVL.

In this sample, this clonotype turned up many times. The CDR3 spells CASSLNGYTF. The CDR3 DNA reads TGTGCCAGCAGCTTAAATGGCTACACCTTC. The rearrangement joins TRBV7-9 to TRBJ1-2; no definite D call. V was shortened by 2 bases and J by 6 bases, with 1 base between the two germline ends. This CDR3 has 10 residues. Germline-derived CDR1 and CDR2 are SEHNR and FQNEAQ (reference sequence). Combining the CDR3 with reference TRBV7-9 and TRBJ1-2 gives the whole variable domain DTGVSQNPRHKITKRGQNVTFRCDPISEHNRLYWYRQTLGQGPEFLTYFQNEAQLEKSRLLSDRFSAERPKGSFSTLEIQRTEQGDSAMYLCASSLNGYTFGSGTRLTVV.

This clonotype was recorded at least ten times. Here the CDR3 reads CASSSLAGGPYNEQFF. CDR3 DNA: TGTGCCAGCAGCTCCCTAGCGGGAGGACCCTACAATGAGCAGTTCTTC. The gene calls are TRBV14 and TRBJ2-1, with TRBD2 matching 11 bases. The CDR3 length is 16 residues. V was pared by 5 bases and J by 2 bases, with 5 bases of the junction left unmatched. In germline, CDR1 is SGHDN, CDR2 FVKESK.

The V gene is TRBV30, the J gene TRBJ1-1; TRBD1 might be the D (5 bases). Germline CDR1 is GTSNPN and CDR2 is SVGIG (reference sequence). Trimming removed 3 bases from V and 0 bases from J, with 8 bases in between. The CDR3 runs to 13 residues. CDR3 nucleotides: TGTGCCTGGAGCAAGGGGATGAACACTGAAGCTTTCTTT. Protein: CAWSKGMNTEAFF.

Only a few counts were recorded for this clonotype. The chain recombines TRBV12-3 or TRBV12-4 with TRBJ1-4, with 10 positions matching TRBD1. The length of the CDR3 is 15 residues. The J segment lost 7 bases and the V segment lost 6 bases, leaving 8 bases of the junction unmatched. The CDR3 DNA reads TGTGCCAGCAGGTCTGCCGGGACAGGGGTTGAAAAACTGTTTTTT. Protein sequence: CASRSAGTGVEKLFF.

This clonotype has ten or more counts. DNA for the CDR3: TGCAGTGCTAGAGAAGTCGAGGGGCGGTCCTATGGCTACACCTTC. It is translated as CSAREVEGRSYGYTF. The chain recombines TRBV20-1 with TRBJ1-2; the D gene is possibly TRBD1 (5 bases). The CDR3 covers 15 residues. V lost 0 bases and J lost 4, with 15 bases in between. Germline CDR1 reads DFQATT; CDR2 reads SNEGSKA (reference sequence).

This clonotype was seen at least ten times. The chain is built from TRBV24-1 and TRBJ2-3; the D gene is possibly TRBD2 (6 bases). CDR3 length: 16 amino acids. Germline values: CDR1 KGHDR, CDR2 SFDVKD. V lost 3 bases and J 2 bases, leaving 14 bases between the germline ends. The CDR3 nucleotides are TGTGCCACCAGTGATAGAACGGGAGATTCCACAGATACGCAGTATTTT. Its protein is CATSDRTGDSTDTQYF.